The present entry profiles one TCR beta chain with its context. The sample holds one count of this clone. Its antigen has not been determined. No base quality information exists; no much larger clone differs at one position. This entry belongs to a study of T cell changes during pregnancy in multiple sclerosis (dated by TCRdb to between 2017 and 2020). About the full investigation: In women with multiple sclerosis, the researchers looked at how the T cell repertoire shifted as pregnancy progressed.

Libraries were prepared through the immunoSEQ multiplex PCR assay. The clones in this table, taken by TCRdb from immuneACCESS, are in-frame only. Not every clone is retained; where verified, under half of the shortfall comes from an unresolved V gene, and the cause of the rest is unknown. Here the sample has approximately 65,000 clones; around 96% occur a single time. The biggest ten clones account for roughly 2.4% of the sample. Germline trimming amounts to 4 bases on V and 6 bases on J, with 4 as the count of junction bases outside the gene matches. The CDR3 contains 12 residues, cysteine and phenylalanine counted. CDR3 DNA is the only sequence kept; it has 36 bases, read in frame from the first base. CDR1 and CDR2, looked up from the germline V gene (reference sequence), are SGHKS and YYEKEE.

The clonotype originates from a female donor with multiple sclerosis, enrolled in a pregnancy study. The V and J segments used are TRBV5-5 and TRBJ2-7; TRBD1 lines up with 7 middle nucleotides. The sequencing used CD8+ T cells from peripheral blood mononuclear cells, collected after pregnancy. The nucleotide sequence reads as follows: TGTGCCAGCAGCGTGACAGGGATCGAGCAGTACTTC. It encodes CASSVTGIEQYF.